A single sample gave rise to the 19 T cell receptor beta chains below, sequenced in a study of T-cell memory formation after mild COVID-19. Each CDR3 protein is one row after TCRdb ran MiXCR on the 5' RACE reads. This sample carries 85,000 to 120,000 distinct CDR3 sequences, around 12% of them seen once, and the ten largest clones take 27%. Sequenced: PBMCs or a T cell subset sorted from them (not recorded which). Receptors originate from an adult woman who had mild COVID-19 (a few samples of this study predate the infection). Cell type and time point are not known.

V is TRBV6-5 and J is TRBJ2-5; 10 bases align to TRBD1. V trimming: 3 bases; J trimming: 5 bases; junction bases outside the gene matches: 9. This CDR3 region has 16 residues. Per the germline V gene, CDR1 is MNHEY and CDR2 is SVGAGI. The DNA for the CDR3 is TGTGCCAGCAGTTATGGACAGGGGGTTCATCTGGAGACCCAGTACTTC. The encoded protein is CASSYGQGVHLETQYF.

This clonotype was detected only a few times. The J gene is TRBJ2-1, the V gene TRBV20-1, with 9 bases aligning to TRBD2. The CDR3 spans 14 residues. The V and J ends lost 6 bases and 7 bases, in that order; junction bases with no gene match: 10. CDR1 is DFQATT, CDR2 SNEGSKA, per germline (reference sequence). The CDR3 DNA reads TGCAGTGCCTACGGCATAGCGGGGGTAAATGAGCAGTTCTTC. Residues: CSAYGIAGVNEQFF.

The rearrangement uses TRBV5-1 and TRBJ2-3; D unclear. The CDR3 spans 13 residues. V shed 3 bases and J shed 4 bases, with 9 bases lying between them. Germline CDR1 and CDR2: SGHRS and YFSETQ. The CDR3 nucleotides read TGCGCCAGCAGCTCGGACCTGGCAGATACGCAGTATTTT. It is translated as CASSSDLADTQYF.

This clonotype was detected ten times or more. This chain links TRBV9 with TRBJ2-3; TRBD2 might be the D (5 bases). The CDR3 is 15 residues long. Per the germline V gene, CDR1 is SGDLS and CDR2 is YYNGEE. Trimming took 7 bases from V and 3 from J, leaving 18 bases between them. The DNA for the CDR3 is TGTGCCAGCTCCTCCTCGGGTAGCGCGACAGATACGCAGTATTTT. It translates to CASSSSGSATDTQYF. Combining the CDR3 with reference TRBV9 and TRBJ2-3 gives the whole variable domain DSGVTQTPKHLITATGQRVTLRCSPRSGDLSVYWYQQSLDQGLQFLIQYYNGEERAKGNILERFSAQQFPDLHSELNLSSLELGDSALYFCASSSSGSATDTQYFGPGTRLTVL.

The chain is built from TRBV12-3 or TRBV12-4 and TRBJ2-1, with D unresolved. V was cut by 7 bases and J by 3 bases, with 13 bases left in between. CDR3 length: 14 residues. Written as DNA, the CDR3 is TGTGCCAGCACCTTGACAATCCGCTACAATGAGCAGTTCTTC. Amino acids: CASTLTIRYNEQFF.

V usage is TRBV24-1 and J usage is TRBJ2-7; 7 bases match TRBD1. CDR3 length: 16 residues. Germline V gene lookup returns CDR1 KGHDR and CDR2 SFDVKD. The trim removed 4 bases at V and 2 bases at J, leaving 10 bases unmatched. CDR3 DNA: TGTGCCACCAGTGACGGGGACAGTGACTTACCCTACGAGCAGTACTTC. As protein: CATSDGDSDLPYEQYF.

The rearrangement links TRBV7-7 to TRBJ2-2; D not certain. V lost 5 bases to trimming and J lost 3 bases, with 10 bases between them. CDR1 and CDR2 from the germline V gene are SSHAT and FNYEAQ (reference sequence). CDR3 length: 14 amino acids. CDR3 in amino acids: CASSPYSDTGELFF. The CDR3 DNA follows: TGTGCCAGCAGCCCTTACAGTGACACCGGGGAGCTGTTTTTT.

Remarks on this clonotype: The limits of the CDR3 on the DNA are not certain, so only TCRdb's listed CDR3 is given. V usage is TRBV6-2 or TRBV6-3 and J usage is TRBJ2-1; TRBD2, as called in the table, went unchecked against the DNA. The CDR3 length equals 13 residues, ends included. CDR1 MNHEY and CDR2 SVGEGT come from the germline V gene. The CDR3 spells CASSYVASGSRFF.

This clonotype occurred a few times. The chain uses TRBV5-4 and TRBJ2-6; D uncertain. CDR3 length equals 15 residues. Between the trimmed V and J ends, which lost 2 bases and 4 bases, there was a span of 10 bases. Germline-derived CDR1 and CDR2 are SGHNT and YYREEE (reference sequence). CDR3 nucleotides: TGTGCCAGCAGCTTTGGCCGCGAGGGGGCCAACGTCCTGACTTTC. This sequence encodes CASSFGREGANVLTF.

This clonotype was observed a handful of times. This chain connects TRBV23-1 to TRBJ2-3; 9 bases fit TRBD2. TRBV23-1 is an ORF for which the function is uncertain. Losses at the gene ends were 0 bases for V and 5 bases for J; bases not matched to a gene: 9. This CDR3 region has 17 residues. The CDR3 region is CASSQSWGGGAGDTQYF. The CDR3 bases are TGCGCCAGCAGTCAATCTTGGGGCGGGGGGGCCGGAGATACGCAGTATTTT.

The chain links TRBV6-5 to TRBJ2-3; D gene ambiguous. The ends were cut back, 2 bases at V and 4 bases at J, with 13 bases in the middle. The germline V gene encodes CDR1 MNHEY and CDR2 SVGAGI. The CDR3 consists of 15 residues. The CDR3 DNA is TGTGCCAGCAGTTACGGGCAAGTCCCTCCAGATACGCAGTATTTT. This encodes CASSYGQVPPDTQYF.

This clonotype was observed a handful of times. This sequence joins TRBV25-1 and TRBJ2-1; D gene ambiguous. The CDR3 is made up of 13 amino acids. V was clipped by 1 base and J by 14 bases, with 15 bases between them. Per germline, CDR1 MGHDK and CDR2 SYGVNS. The CDR3 sequence: CASSESRSGEEFF. The CDR3 nucleotides read TGTGCCAGCAGTGAATCACGATCCGGCGAGGAGTTCTTC. Full variable domain (rest looked up from reference TRBV25-1 and TRBJ2-1): EADIYQTPRYLVIGTGKKITLECSQTMGHDKMYWYQQDPGMELHLIHYSYGVNSTEKGDLSSESTVSRIRTEHFPLTLESARPSHTSQYLCASSESRSGEEFFGPGTRLTVL.

With respect to this clonotype: A read error may account for a junction end that differs from germline. The chain uses TRBV6-5 and TRBJ2-7; no definite D call. Germline V gene lookup returns CDR1 MNHEY and CDR2 SVGAGI. This CDR3 region has 12 residues. The CDR3 region has the DNA TGTGCCAGCAGTTCACCCTCCCACGAGCAGTACTTC. It encodes CASSSPSHEQYF.

The CDR3 protein is CASSFEGGSYNEQFF. As DNA, the CDR3 is TGTGCCAGCAGCTTCGAGGGGGGTTCCTACAATGAGCAGTTCTTC. The chain links TRBV13 to TRBJ2-1; D may correspond to TRBD1 or TRBD2 (6 bases each). V dropped 3 bases and J dropped 1 base, with 10 bases sitting between them. The germline V gene encodes CDR1 PRHDT and CDR2 FYEKMQ (reference sequence). The CDR3 loop spans 15 amino acids.

This clonotype showed up just a few times. This chain links TRBV27 with TRBJ2-2, with 15 bases fitting TRBD2. Germline-derived CDR1 and CDR2 are MNHEY and SMNVEV (reference sequence). The CDR3 runs to 17 residues. The J segment lost 8 bases and the V segment lost 6 bases, leaving 10 bases of the junction unmatched. The CDR3: CASRAKGLAGGLGELFF. The CDR3 nucleotides are TGTGCCAGCAGAGCCAAAGGACTAGCGGGGGGGCTTGGGGAGCTGTTTTTT.

This clonotype showed up just a few times. The chain combines TRBV9 with TRBJ2-7, with a possible D match to TRBD2 (6 bases). Per the germline V gene, CDR1 is SGDLS and CDR2 is YYNGEE. Trimming left V 2 bases short and J 2 bases short, with 11 bases between. The CDR3 has 14 residues. The CDR3 nucleotides read TGTGCCAGCAGCGTCGGGGGTAACCCCTACGAGCAGTACTTC. Its translation: CASSVGGNPYEQYF.

The rearrangement uses TRBV9 and TRBJ2-3, with 8 positions matching TRBD2. This CDR3 region has 15 residues. CDR1 and CDR2 (germline): SGDLS, YYNGEE. Trimming cost V 2 bases and J 1 base; bases outside gene matches: 3. Here the CDR3 reads CASSVSSGGTDTQYF. CDR3 nucleotides: TGTGCCAGCAGCGTTAGTAGCGGGGGCACAGATACGCAGTATTTT.

This sequence joins TRBV5-1 and TRBJ2-3, with TRBD2 matching 8 bases. V lost 3 bases to trimming and J lost 2 bases; unmatched junction nucleotides: 8. Germline lookup yields CDR1 SGHRS and CDR2 YFSETQ. This CDR3 region has 16 residues. The chain's CDR3 is CASSWTGLGSTDTQYF. As DNA, the CDR3 is TGCGCCAGCAGCTGGACGGGACTAGGTTCCACAGATACGCAGTATTTT.

The genes are TRBV3-1 and TRBJ2-7; D not certain. Germline V gene sequence: CDR1 LGHDT, CDR2 YNNKEL (reference sequence). The V and J ends lost 3 bases and 0 bases respectively, with 9 bases between them. This CDR3 is built from 14 residues. CDR3 sequence (DNA): TGTGCCAGCAGCCACATTCCCCGCTCCTACGAGCAGTACTTC. Protein sequence: CASSHIPRSYEQYF.